The rows below give T cell receptor beta chains drawn from one sample of a study of blood T cell repertoires in COVID-19. Assay: immunoSEQ multiplex PCR; the TCRdb copy retains only in-frame clones and omits some. The table shows 390,000 or so clones, with around 89% occurring only once. The sequencing sample was made of peripheral blood. The receptors shown here come from a woman between 25 and 40 years old with COVID-19, enrolled during active disease. Each CDR3 is given without its conserved first and last residue. Each record gives: V gene, CDR3 length, J gene, CDR3 protein.

V gene: TRBV24-1
CDR3 length: 10
J gene: TRBJ1-5
CDR3 protein: ATSDSDQPQH

V gene: TRBV30
CDR3 length: 10
J gene: TRBJ2-1
CDR3 protein: ALQSGRNEQF

V gene: TRBV28
CDR3 length: 15
J gene: TRBJ2-3
CDR3 protein: ASSFNTVWTGTDTQY

V gene: TRBV3-1/TRBV3-2
CDR3 length: 12
J gene: TRBJ1-3
CDR3 protein: ASSTSGSGNTIY

V gene: TRBV19
CDR3 length: 15
J gene: TRBJ1-1
CDR3 protein: ASSTPWDRGSNTEAF

V gene: TRBV6-2/TRBV6-3
CDR3 length: 15
J gene: TRBJ2-5
CDR3 protein: ASSYSRTNPNQETQY

V gene: TRBV19
CDR3 length: 13
J gene: TRBJ2-1
CDR3 protein: ASSMGLAGGNEQF

V gene: TRBV9
CDR3 length: 15
J gene: TRBJ2-1
CDR3 protein: ASSVGLAEISYNEQF

V gene: TRBV11-2
CDR3 length: 14
J gene: TRBJ1-3
CDR3 protein: ASSYQGMFSGNTIY

V gene: TRBV6-2/TRBV6-3
CDR3 length: 14
J gene: TRBJ2-2
CDR3 protein: ASSYGSGGGSGELF

V gene: TRBV6-2/TRBV6-3
CDR3 length: 13
J gene: TRBJ2-1
CDR3 protein: ASSYSLAGGVEQF

V gene: TRBV9
CDR3 length: 14
J gene: TRBJ2-3
CDR3 protein: ASSVEVAGTSDTQY

V gene: TRBV27
CDR3 length: 12
J gene: TRBJ2-1
CDR3 protein: ASSLYLKGDEQF

V gene: TRBV7-8
CDR3 length: 14
J gene: TRBJ2-2
CDR3 protein: ASSSGLAGRTGELF

V gene: TRBV24-1
CDR3 length: 13
J gene: TRBJ2-2
CDR3 protein: ATSMGQGDTGELF

V gene: TRBV3-1/TRBV3-2
CDR3 length: 9
J gene: TRBJ1-4
CDR3 protein: ASSQAGKLF

V gene: TRBV5-1
CDR3 length: 12
J gene: TRBJ2-2
CDR3 protein: ASSLVVPSGELF

V gene: TRBV19
CDR3 length: 9
J gene: TRBJ1-5
CDR3 protein: ASSSGQRQH

V gene: TRBV6-1
CDR3 length: 15
J gene: TRBJ1-6
CDR3 protein: ASSEQADRSYNSPLH

V gene: TRBV6-5
CDR3 length: 12
J gene: TRBJ1-4
CDR3 protein: ASSSMTVSEKLF

V gene: TRBV10-3
CDR3 length: 10
J gene: TRBJ1-6
CDR3 protein: ATWTIGSPLH

V gene: TRBV7-9
CDR3 length: 13
J gene: TRBJ2-7
CDR3 protein: ASSFVVRGSYEQY

V gene: TRBV6-5
CDR3 length: 13
J gene: TRBJ1-2
CDR3 protein: ASSRGQGAGYGYT

V gene: TRBV14
CDR3 length: 13
J gene: TRBJ2-2
CDR3 protein: ASSQGHSNTGELF

V gene: TRBV18
CDR3 length: 14
J gene: TRBJ1-1
CDR3 protein: ASSPPVIQSGTEAF

V gene: TRBV11-3
CDR3 length: 15
J gene: TRBJ2-3
CDR3 protein: ASTQGQGVGPTDTQY

V gene: TRBV5-6
CDR3 length: 11
J gene: TRBJ1-1
CDR3 protein: ASSFGPNTEAF

V gene: TRBV4-1
CDR3 length: 11
J gene: TRBJ1-4
CDR3 protein: ASRRTVNEKLF

V gene: TRBV14
CDR3 length: 10
J gene: TRBJ2-1
CDR3 protein: ASTSGYNEQF

V gene: TRBV6-1
CDR3 length: 12
J gene: TRBJ1-6
CDR3 protein: ASSESDRNSPLH

V gene: TRBV6-4
CDR3 length: 14
J gene: TRBJ2-3
CDR3 protein: ASSDSIASAENTQY

V gene: TRBV9
CDR3 length: 15
J gene: TRBJ1-3
CDR3 protein: ASSSGQGVIPGNTIY

V gene: TRBV28
CDR3 length: 11
J gene: TRBJ1-2
CDR3 protein: ASRAGLTYGYT

V gene: TRBV20-1
CDR3 length: 13
J gene: TRBJ2-5
CDR3 protein: SASRTTGYQETQY

V gene: TRBV19
CDR3 length: 12
J gene: TRBJ1-1
CDR3 protein: ASSLPQSGGGAF

V gene: TRBV12-5
CDR3 length: 13
J gene: TRBJ2-1
CDR3 protein: ASGLRGVGEDEQF

V gene: TRBV19
CDR3 length: 12
J gene: TRBJ1-2
CDR3 protein: ASSITVFENGYT

V gene: TRBV28
CDR3 length: 13
J gene: TRBJ2-7
CDR3 protein: ASSSQVGGRNEQY

V gene: TRBV14
CDR3 length: 12
J gene: TRBJ1-2
CDR3 protein: ASSQDPRNYGYT

V gene: TRBV27
CDR3 length: 14
J gene: TRBJ2-3
CDR3 protein: ASSRPLAGGPDTQY

V gene: TRBV7-9
CDR3 length: 15
J gene: TRBJ2-1
CDR3 protein: ASTSLRGGPGYNEQF

V gene: TRBV13
CDR3 length: 10
J gene: TRBJ1-1
CDR3 protein: ASSLGRTEAF

V gene: TRBV14
CDR3 length: 15
J gene: TRBJ2-6
CDR3 protein: ASSQVRIQAGANVLT

V gene: TRBV18
CDR3 length: 12
J gene: TRBJ1-3
CDR3 protein: ASSQGQGRNTIY

V gene: TRBV7-2
CDR3 length: 13
J gene: TRBJ1-2
CDR3 protein: ASSLRQAHNYGYT